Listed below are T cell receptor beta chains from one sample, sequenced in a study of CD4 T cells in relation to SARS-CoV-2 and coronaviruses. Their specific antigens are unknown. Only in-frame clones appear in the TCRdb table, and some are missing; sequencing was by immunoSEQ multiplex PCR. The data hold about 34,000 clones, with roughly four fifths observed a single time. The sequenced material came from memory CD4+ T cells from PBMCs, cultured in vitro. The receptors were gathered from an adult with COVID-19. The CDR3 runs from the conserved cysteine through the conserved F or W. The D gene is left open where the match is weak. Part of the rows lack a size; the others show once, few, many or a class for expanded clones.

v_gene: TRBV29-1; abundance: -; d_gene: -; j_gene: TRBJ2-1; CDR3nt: TGCAGCGTTCAGGCGTCCTACAATGAGCAGTTCTTC; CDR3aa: CSVQASYNEQFF
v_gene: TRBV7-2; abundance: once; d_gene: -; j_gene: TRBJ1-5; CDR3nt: TGTGCCAGCAGCCCCGCAACTTATAGCAATCAGCCCCAGCATTTT; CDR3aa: CASSPATYSNQPQHF
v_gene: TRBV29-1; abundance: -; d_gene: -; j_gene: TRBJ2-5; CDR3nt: TGCAGCGTTGCAGGCGGAAAAGAGACCCAGTACTTC; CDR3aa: CSVAGGKETQYF
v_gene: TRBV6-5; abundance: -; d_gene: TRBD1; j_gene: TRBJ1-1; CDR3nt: TGTGCCAGCAGTTACTCGGAGGGGGCGACTGAAGCTTTCTTT; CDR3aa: CASSYSEGATEAFF
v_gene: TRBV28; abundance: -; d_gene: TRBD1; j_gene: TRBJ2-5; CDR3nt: TGTGCCAGCAGTCCGGCACCAGGGGGCTGGGAGACCCAGTACTTC; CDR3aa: CASSPAPGGWETQYF
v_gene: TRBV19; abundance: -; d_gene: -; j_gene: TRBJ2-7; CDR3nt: TGTGCCAGTAGTATAGATCTCGCTGTACGGAACTACGAGCAGTACTTC; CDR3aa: CASSIDLAVRNYEQYF
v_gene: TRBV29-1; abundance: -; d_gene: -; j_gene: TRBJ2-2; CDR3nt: TGCAGCGGCCGCAGGGTTGGCACCGGGGAGCTGTTTTTT; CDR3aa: CSGRRVGTGELFF
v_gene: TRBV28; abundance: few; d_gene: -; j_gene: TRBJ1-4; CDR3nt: TGTGCCAGCAGTCACCAAGCAGGAGCTCCGAGGGGGGCATACGAAAAACTGTTTTTT; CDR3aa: CASSHQAGAPRGAYEKLFF
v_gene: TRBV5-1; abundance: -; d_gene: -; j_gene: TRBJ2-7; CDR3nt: TGCGCCAGCGGCTTGGACCGAAGCTCCTACGAGCAGTACTTC; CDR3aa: CASGLDRSSYEQYF
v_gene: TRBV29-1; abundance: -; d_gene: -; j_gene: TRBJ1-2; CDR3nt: TGCAGCGTTGAATCGCCGCGCCAGCCCGTCTACACCTTC; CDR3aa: CSVESPRQPVYTF
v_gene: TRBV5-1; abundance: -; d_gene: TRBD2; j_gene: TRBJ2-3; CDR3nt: TGCGCCAGCAGCCGGGAGGGGGTCTCAGATACGCAGTATTTT; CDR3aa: CASSREGVSDTQYF
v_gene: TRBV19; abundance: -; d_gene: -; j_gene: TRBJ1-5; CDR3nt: TGTGCCAATACAGGATATAGCAATCAGCCCCAGCATTTT; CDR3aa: CANTGYSNQPQHF
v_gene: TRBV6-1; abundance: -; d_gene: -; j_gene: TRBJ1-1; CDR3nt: TGTGCCAGCAGTGAAGCAGGGAGGAACACTGAAGCTTTCTTT; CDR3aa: CASSEAGRNTEAFF
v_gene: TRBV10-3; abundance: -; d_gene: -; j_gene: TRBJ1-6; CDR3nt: TGTGCCACCGAGGCCGGCGACTATAATTCACCCCTCCACTTT; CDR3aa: CATEAGDYNSPLHF
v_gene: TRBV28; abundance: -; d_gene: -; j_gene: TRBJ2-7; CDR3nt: TGTGCCAGCAGAAAAAAATACGAGCAGTACTTC; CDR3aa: CASRKKYEQYF
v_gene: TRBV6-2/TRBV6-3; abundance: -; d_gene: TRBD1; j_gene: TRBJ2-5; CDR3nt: TGTGCCAGCAGTTACTCCATGGACCTAGGGGGCACCCAAGAGACCCAGTACTTC; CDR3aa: CASSYSMDLGGTQETQYF
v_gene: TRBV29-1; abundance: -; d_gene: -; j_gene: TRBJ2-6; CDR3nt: TGCAGCGTTGGAGACGGGGCCAACGTCCTGACTTTC; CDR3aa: CSVGDGANVLTF
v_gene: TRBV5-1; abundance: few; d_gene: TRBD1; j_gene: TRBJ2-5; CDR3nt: TGCGCCAGCGCCAACCCGACAGGGTACGCGGAGACCCAGTACTTC; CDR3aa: CASANPTGYAETQYF
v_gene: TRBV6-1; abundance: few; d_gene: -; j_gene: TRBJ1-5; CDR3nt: TGTGCCAGCAGTGATGGGGGCAGGGCTTTCATAAATCAGCCCCAGCATTTT; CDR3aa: CASSDGGRAFINQPQHF
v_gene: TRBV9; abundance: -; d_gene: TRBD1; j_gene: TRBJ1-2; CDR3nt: TGTGCCAGCAGCGCAACGACAGGGGGCGACTATGGCTACACCTTC; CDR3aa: CASSATTGGDYGYTF
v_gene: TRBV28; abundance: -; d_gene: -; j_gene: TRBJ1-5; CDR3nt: TGTGCCAGCAGCTCTTTAAAGGGGGATAGGCTGTATCAGCCCCAGCATTTT; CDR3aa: CASSSLKGDRLYQPQHF
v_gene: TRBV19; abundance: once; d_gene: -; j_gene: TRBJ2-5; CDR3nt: TGTGCCAGTACCCACTCCGGAGGTCTTGGGGAGACCCAGTACTTC; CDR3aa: CASTHSGGLGETQYF
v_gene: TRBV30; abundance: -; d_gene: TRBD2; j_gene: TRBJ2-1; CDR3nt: TGTGCCTGGAGTGTAAACCTAGCGGGAGTAGGTGAGCAGTTCTTC; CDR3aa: CAWSVNLAGVGEQFF
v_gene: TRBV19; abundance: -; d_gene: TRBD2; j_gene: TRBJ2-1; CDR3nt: TGTGCCAGTAGTCCACGGTCTAGCGGAAATGAGCAGTTCTTC; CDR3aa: CASSPRSSGNEQFF
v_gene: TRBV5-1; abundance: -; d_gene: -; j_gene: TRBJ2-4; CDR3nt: TGCGCCAGCAGCTTGGTGGCTTTCCAACAACGGGCCAAAAACATTCAGTACTTC; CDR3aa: CASSLVAFQQRAKNIQYF
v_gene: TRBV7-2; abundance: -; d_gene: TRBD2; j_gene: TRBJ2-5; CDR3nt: TGTGCCAGCAGCTTTCGGACTAGCGGGAGAGGAGAGACCCAGTACTTC; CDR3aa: CASSFRTSGRGETQYF
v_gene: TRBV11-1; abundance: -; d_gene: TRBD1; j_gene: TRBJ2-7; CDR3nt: TGTGCCAGCAGCGACCGGGACAGGGGCTCCTACGAGCAGTACTTC; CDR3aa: CASSDRDRGSYEQYF
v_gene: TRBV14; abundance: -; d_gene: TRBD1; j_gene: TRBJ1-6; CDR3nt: TGTGCCAGCAGCCAACAACAGGGGGCCGGTTTCGGGAATTCACCCCTCCACTTT; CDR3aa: CASSQQQGAGFGNSPLHF
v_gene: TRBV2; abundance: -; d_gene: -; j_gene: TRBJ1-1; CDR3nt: TGTGCCAACCGACCCACCAGGGGTGGTACTGAAGCTTTCTTT; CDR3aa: CANRPTRGGTEAFF
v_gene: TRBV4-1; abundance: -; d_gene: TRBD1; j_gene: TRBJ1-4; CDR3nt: TGCGCCAGCCGGGACAGGGATGCAACTAATGAAAAACTGTTTTTT; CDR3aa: CASRDRDATNEKLFF
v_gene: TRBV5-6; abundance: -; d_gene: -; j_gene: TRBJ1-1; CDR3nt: TGTGCCAGCAGCTACAGGGTGAACACTGAAGCTTTCTTT; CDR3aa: CASSYRVNTEAFF
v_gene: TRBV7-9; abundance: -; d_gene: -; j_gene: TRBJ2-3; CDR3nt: TGTGCCAGCACTTCACAGGGAGATACGCAGTATTTT; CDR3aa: CASTSQGDTQYF
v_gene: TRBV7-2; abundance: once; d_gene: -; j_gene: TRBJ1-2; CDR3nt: TGTGCCAGCAGCTTAACCAGGAACATCGCTGGCTACACCTTC; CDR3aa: CASSLTRNIAGYTF
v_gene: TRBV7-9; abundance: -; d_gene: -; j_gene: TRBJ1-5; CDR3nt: TGTGCCAGTTTGTATGGACTTCTAGGCAATCAGCCCCAGCATTTT; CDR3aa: CASLYGLLGNQPQHF
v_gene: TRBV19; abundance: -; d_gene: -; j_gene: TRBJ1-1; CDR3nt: TGTGCCACTCGAATCCGACCGAGCGGGAACACTGAAGCTTTCTTT; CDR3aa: CATRIRPSGNTEAFF
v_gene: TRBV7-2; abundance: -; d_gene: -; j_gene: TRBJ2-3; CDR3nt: TGTGCCAGCAGCTTAGGATGGCGGAACACAGATACGCAGTATTTT; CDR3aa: CASSLGWRNTDTQYF
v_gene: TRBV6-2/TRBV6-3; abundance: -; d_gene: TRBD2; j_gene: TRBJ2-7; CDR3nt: TGTGCCAGCAGCATACAGTCGGGACTAGCGGGGGAGTACGAGCAGTACTTC; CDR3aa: CASSIQSGLAGEYEQYF